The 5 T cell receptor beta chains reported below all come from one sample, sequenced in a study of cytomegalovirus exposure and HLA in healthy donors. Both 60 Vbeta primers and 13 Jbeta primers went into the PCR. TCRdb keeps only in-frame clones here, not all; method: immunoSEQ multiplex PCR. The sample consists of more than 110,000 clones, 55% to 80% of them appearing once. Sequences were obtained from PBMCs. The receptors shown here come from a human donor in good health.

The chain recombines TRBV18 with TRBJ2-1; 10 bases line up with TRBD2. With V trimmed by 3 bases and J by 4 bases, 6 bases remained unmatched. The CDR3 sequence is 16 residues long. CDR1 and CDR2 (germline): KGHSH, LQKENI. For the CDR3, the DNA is TGTGCCAGCTCACCGGGAGTAGCGGGAGGATACAATGAGCAGTTCTTC. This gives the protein CASSPGVAGGYNEQFF. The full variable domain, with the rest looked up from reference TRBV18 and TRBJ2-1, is NAGVMQNPRHLVRRRGQEARLRCSPMKGHSHVYWYRQLPEEGLKFMVYLQKENIIDESGMPKERFSAEFPKEGPSILRIQQVVRGDSAAYFCASSPGVAGGYNEQFFGPGTRLTVL.

The CDR3 sequence is CASSIGLAGYNEQYF. As DNA, the CDR3 is TGTGCCAGCAGCATCGGACTAGCGGGATATAACGAGCAGTACTTC. The chain uses TRBV2 and TRBJ2-7; 12 nucleotides agree with TRBD2. The germline gives CDR1 SNHLY, CDR2 FYNNEI. Trimming cost V 6 bases and J 5 bases; bases outside gene matches: 8. There are 15 residues in the CDR3.

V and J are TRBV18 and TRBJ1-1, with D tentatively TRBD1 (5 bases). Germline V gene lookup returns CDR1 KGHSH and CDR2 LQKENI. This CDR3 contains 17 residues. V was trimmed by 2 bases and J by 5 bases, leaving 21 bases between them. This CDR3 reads CASSPGTGGGLGTEAFF. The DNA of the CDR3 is TGTGCCAGCTCACCAGGGACCGGGGGAGGTTTGGGGACTGAAGCTTTCTTT.

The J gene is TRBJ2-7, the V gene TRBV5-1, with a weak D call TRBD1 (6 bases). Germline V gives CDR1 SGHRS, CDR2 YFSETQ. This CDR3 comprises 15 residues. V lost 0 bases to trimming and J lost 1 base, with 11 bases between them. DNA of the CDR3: TGCGCCAGCAGCTTGGCCCGACAGGAGTCCTACGAGCAGTACTTC. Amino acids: CASSLARQESYEQYF.

In DNA, the CDR3 is TGTGCCAGCAGTGAACAGGCCTACTATGGCTACACCTTC. Its protein is CASSEQAYYGYTF. The rearrangement joins TRBV6-1 to TRBJ1-2; D not resolved. The germline CDR1 and CDR2 sequences are MNHNS and SASEGT. The CDR3 has 13 amino acids. The V gene lost 2 bases and the J gene lost 3 bases, with 7 bases spanning the gap.